Each of the 8 T cell receptor beta chains below was sequenced from the same sample in a study of T cells in Graves' hyperthyroidism and ophthalmopathy. Using RNA transcripts as the source, TCR beta CDR3 regions were amplified. Researchers ran a first-round RT-PCR on the TCR CDR3 using the HTBI primer set. TCRdb reprocessed the multiplex PCR reads via MiXCR and lists one record per CDR3 protein. Of about 110,000 distinct CDR3 sequences listed, roughly 15% are singletons. The sample was blood. The origin of the receptors is a woman in her forties or fifties with Graves' hyperthyroidism.

This clonotype was seen a handful of times. The chain employs TRBV20-1 and TRBJ2-1, with TRBD2 identical over 10 bases. The CDR3 loop spans 15 amino acids. V shed 6 bases and J 7 bases; nucleotides not matched to a gene: 12. Germline-derived CDR1 and CDR2 are DFQATT and SNEGSKA (reference sequence). The CDR3 nucleotides read TGCAGTGCCCCCGGGACCGGGACTAGCGTGAATGAGCAGTTCTTC. Protein product: CSAPGTGTSVNEQFF.

Many counts were recorded for this clonotype. The chain recombines TRBV7-9 with TRBJ2-1; TRBD1 matches at 11 bases. Germline CDR1 SEHNR, CDR2 FQNEAQ (reference sequence). J lost 9 bases, V lost 5 bases, and 9 bases had no gene match. The CDR3 consists of 15 residues. Here the CDR3 DNA reads TGTGCCAGCAGCCCCCCGGGACAGGGGGGTCGTGAGCAGTTCTTC. It encodes CASSPPGQGGREQFF.

This clonotype was observed at least ten times. J is TRBJ1-4 and V is TRBV18; 7 bases match TRBD1. Germline V lookup: CDR1 KGHSH, CDR2 LQKENI. V lost 4 bases and J lost 5; bases outside the gene matches: 7. The CDR3 extends over 15 amino acids. The CDR3 here is CASSQGTAQNEKLFF. CDR3 DNA: TGTGCCAGCTCACAGGGGACAGCACAGAATGAAAAACTGTTTTTT. The full variable domain, in which reference TRBV18 and TRBJ1-4 provide the parts outside the CDR3, is NAGVMQNPRHLVRRRGQEARLRCSPMKGHSHVYWYRQLPEEGLKFMVYLQKENIIDESGMPKERFSAEFPKEGPSILRIQQVVRGDSAAYFCASSQGTAQNEKLFFGSGTQLSVL.

This clonotype was observed at least ten times. The chain has TRBV20-1 and TRBJ1-5; TRBD1 matches 9 bases. V gave up 5 bases and J gave up 5 bases; unmatched junction bases: 13. The CDR3 totals 16 residues. Germline CDR1 is DFQATT and CDR2 is SNEGSKA (reference sequence). The DNA of the CDR3 is TGCAGTGCTCTGATCGGGGACAGGGTCCCCCATCAGCCCCAGCATTTT. Its translation: CSALIGDRVPHQPQHF.

There are many counts of this clonotype. The gene calls are TRBV20-1 and TRBJ2-3; D gene unclear. The CDR3 extends over 13 amino acids. V lost 3 bases and J 5 bases, leaving 12 bases between the germline ends. Germline V CDR1 and CDR2: DFQATT, SNEGSKA (reference sequence). DNA for the CDR3: TGCAGTGCTAGGGGCGGAAGGGTAGATACGCAGTATTTT. Translation gives CSARGGRVDTQYF.

There are many counts of this clonotype. The chain joins TRBV2 to TRBJ2-2; D possibly corresponds to TRBD2 (7 bases). Looked up from germline, CDR1 is SNHLY and CDR2 is FYNNEI. The CDR3 is 16 amino acids. Trimming shortened V by 7 bases and J by 2 bases, and 17 bases separated the two germline ends. CDR3 protein: CASTRLGGANTGELFF. CDR3 nucleotide sequence: TGTGCCAGCACGAGGCTGGGGGGGGCCAACACCGGGGAGCTGTTTTTT.

About this clonotype: A read error may explain this, as a much larger clone is one base away. This chain uses TRBV24-1 with TRBJ2-7, with D tentatively TRBD1 or TRBD2 (7 bases each). This CDR3 contains 14 residues. CDR1 KGHDR and CDR2 SFDVKD come from the germline V gene. Trimming stripped 9 bases from V and 1 base from J, with 15 bases between. The CDR3 sequence: CATGGGTESYEQYF. CDR3 in DNA: TGTGCCACCGGGGGAGGGACAGAATCCTACGAGCAGTACTTC.

This sequence joins TRBV10-3 and TRBJ2-7, with TRBD1 matching over 7 bases. Trimming cost V 4 bases and J 4 bases; bases outside gene matches: 10. CDR3 size: 15 residues. Germline V gene data show CDR1 as ENHRY and CDR2 as SYGVKD. CDR3 DNA: TGTGCCATCAGTGGGTCGGCGACAGGGAATTACGAGCAGTACTTC. It encodes CAISGSATGNYEQYF.